Described below is a single T cell receptor beta chain sequence and its context. Its cognate antigen is unknown. The sample belongs to a study of graft-versus-host responses after intestinal transplantation. Clones were sequenced by immunoSEQ multiplex PCR, and TCRdb holds only the in-frame ones, with some missing. The sample shows fewer than 85,000 clones, approximately 94% of them seen only once. The sequence was collected from a human donor who received an intestinal transplant. Here the sequenced sample was unstimulated CD8+ T cells sorted from spleen or lymph node cells, taken before intestinal transplant.

For the CDR3, the DNA is TGCGCCAGCAGCTTGGAAGGGGGCGCGTACGAGCAGTACTTC. Translated: CASSLEGGAYEQYF. This chain joins TRBV5-1 and TRBJ2-7, with 7 positions matching TRBD1. J gave up 4 bases and V 0 bases, and 4 bases lay outside the gene matches. CDR3 length equals 14 residues. The V gene's germline CDR1 is SGHRS and CDR2 YFSETQ.